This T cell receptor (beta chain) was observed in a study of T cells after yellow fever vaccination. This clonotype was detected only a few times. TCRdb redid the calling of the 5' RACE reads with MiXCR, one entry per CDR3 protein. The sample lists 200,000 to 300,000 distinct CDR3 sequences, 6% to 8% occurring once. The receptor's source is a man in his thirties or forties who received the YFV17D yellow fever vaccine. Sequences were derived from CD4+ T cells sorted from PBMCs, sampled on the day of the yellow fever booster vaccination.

The CDR3 DNA reads TGTGCCACCAGCAGAGATCTAAAGCGTCAGGCCTACGAGCAGTACTTC. Protein: CATSRDLKRQAYEQYF. This rearrangement joins TRBV15 to TRBJ2-7; unclear D gene. Trimming cost V 0 bases and J 2 bases, with 14 bases left between them. This CDR3 is built from 16 residues. CDR1 LNHNV and CDR2 YYDKDF come from the germline V gene (reference sequence).